These 24 T cell receptor beta chains share one sample of origin, sequenced in a study of somatic mutations in cytotoxic T cells in rheumatoid arthritis. TCRdb's copy holds only in-frame clones and misses some; the assay was immunoSEQ multiplex PCR. This sample has 11,000 or so clones, with about 68% found just once. Sequencing used CD8+ T cells sorted from blood. All receptors come from a man in his sixties or seventies in good health.

The V gene is TRBV27, the J gene TRBJ1-1, with D possibly matching TRBD1 (5 bases). The germline V and J ends were trimmed by 4 bases and 0 bases, with 18 bases remaining between them. The CDR3 runs to 17 residues. Looked up from germline, CDR1 is MNHEY and CDR2 is SMNVEV (reference sequence). The CDR3 region is CASSYRGSPTLNTEAFF. The CDR3 DNA sequence: TGTGCCAGCAGTTATAGGGGATCTCCTACCCTGAACACTGAAGCTTTCTTT.

This chain connects TRBV19 to TRBJ2-1; D gene uncertain. V was clipped by 0 bases and J by 3 bases, with 9 bases between them. Germline assignment: CDR1 LNHDA and CDR2 SQIVND (reference sequence). The CDR3 extends over 15 amino acids. CDR3 protein: CASSIDSPIYNEQFF. The CDR3 DNA follows: TGTGCCAGTAGTATAGATTCACCTATCTACAATGAGCAGTTCTTC.

The chain joins TRBV11-2 to TRBJ2-1, with D possibly being TRBD1 or TRBD2 (6 bases each). Germline CDR1 and CDR2: SGHAT and FQNNGV. The CDR3 length is 17 residues. Trimming took off 5 bases at V and 8 bases at J, with 25 bases between the two ends. The CDR3 here is CASSDEFGGPGYHEQFF. The CDR3 region has the DNA TGTGCCAGCAGCGACGAATTTGGGGGGCCCGGGTATCATGAGCAGTTCTTC.

As concerns this clone: An end of the junction does not agree with germline; a read error may underlie this. The chain couples TRBV13 to TRBJ2-7, with D uncertain. The CDR3 is 14 residues long. Germline V gives CDR1 PRHDT, CDR2 FYEKMQ (reference sequence). The CDR3 spells CASSLGKNNGEQYF. CDR3 nucleotide sequence: TGTGCCAGCAGCCTAGGGAAAAACAACGGCGAGCAGTACTTC.

The chain joins TRBV19 to TRBJ2-7, with D tentatively TRBD1 (5 bases). V lost 4 bases to trimming and J lost 2 bases, with 9 bases between them. The CDR3 loop spans 13 amino acids. Germline-derived CDR1 and CDR2 are LNHDA and SQIVND (reference sequence). CDR3 sequence: CASSNRNTYEQYF. The CDR3 DNA is TGTGCCAGTAGTAACAGGAACACCTACGAGCAGTACTTC.

The chain carries TRBV6-5 and TRBJ2-5, with 7 bases lining up with TRBD2. The CDR3 is 14 amino acids. V shed 5 bases and J 5 bases; nucleotides not matched to a gene: 8. CDR1 and CDR2 from the germline V gene are MNHEY and SVGAGI. The CDR3 here is CASSPRTRVETQYF. DNA of the CDR3: TGTGCCAGCAGTCCCCGGACTAGAGTGGAGACCCAGTACTTC.

This clone rates as medium-sized. This chain's CDR3 is CASSVLAGATDTQYF. The DNA of the CDR3 is TGTGCCAGTAGTGTACTAGCGGGAGCGACAGATACGCAGTATTTT. The rearrangement uses TRBV19 and TRBJ2-3; TRBD2 agrees at 11 bases. The CDR3 spans 15 residues. Germline values: CDR1 LNHDA, CDR2 SQIVND (reference sequence). V lost 5 bases to trimming and J lost 3 bases; unmatched junction nucleotides: 4.

The chain combines TRBV28 with TRBJ1-2, with 8 positions matching TRBD1. This CDR3 spans 15 amino acids. From germline, CDR1 is MDHEN and CDR2 SYDVKM. V dropped 5 bases and J dropped 2; count of bases not matched to a gene: 7. CDR3 region: CASSQTGATNYGYTF. Written as DNA, the CDR3 is TGTGCCAGCAGTCAGACAGGGGCAACAAACTATGGCTACACCTTC.

The V call is TRBV7-2, the J call TRBJ2-5, with 8 nucleotides matching TRBD2. V was clipped by 7 bases and J by 1 base; unmatched bases: 8. This CDR3 is built from 15 residues. The germline CDR1 and CDR2 sequences are SGHTA and FQGNSA. This CDR3 is CASTIGGGPQETQYF. CDR3 bases: TGTGCCAGCACCATCGGGGGGGGACCCCAAGAGACCCAGTACTTC.

The table lists this clone with a few counts. The genes are TRBV28 and TRBJ1-5, with 9 bases lining up with TRBD1. Germline lookup yields CDR1 MDHEN and CDR2 SYDVKM. CDR3 length: 18 amino acids. With V trimmed by 6 bases and J by 7 bases, 19 bases remained unmatched. In DNA, the CDR3 is TGTGCCAGCAGCAACGTAGGACCGGGACAGGGAATTTGGCAGCCCCAGCATTTT. Amino acids: CASSNVGPGQGIWQPQHF.

In its sample, this clone is medium-sized. The rearrangement joins TRBV7-6 to TRBJ1-1; weak D call: TRBD1 (6 bases). CDR3 length equals 14 residues. Trimming took off 7 bases at V and 1 base at J, with 13 bases between the two ends. Looked up from germline, CDR1 is SGHVS and CDR2 is FNYEAQ. CDR3: CASTLGAGNTEAFF. The CDR3 nucleotides read TGTGCCAGCACCTTGGGGGCTGGGAACACTGAAGCTTTCTTT.

The sample holds one count of this clone. The V and J genes are TRBV27 and TRBJ2-1; possibly TRBD2 for D (5 bases). The CDR3 has 13 amino acids. V shed 3 bases and J shed 9 bases, with 12 bases lying between them. The germline CDR1 and CDR2 sequences are MNHEY and SMNVEV (reference sequence). CDR3 DNA sequence: TGTGCCAGCAGTTTTGCTTCGGGAACTGAGCAGTTCTTC. Its protein is CASSFASGTEQFF.

The chain combines TRBV18 with TRBJ2-1; TRBD2 matches 7 bases. The germline CDR1 and CDR2 sequences are KGHSH and LQKENI. The CDR3 spans 15 residues. Trimming took 6 bases from V and 4 from J; bases not matched to a gene: 9. The CDR3 spells CASSPTAGEYNEQFF. CDR3 sequence (DNA): TGTGCCAGCTCCCCCACGGCGGGGGAATACAATGAGCAGTTCTTC.

This clone was seen more than once but under ten times. V gene TRBV9 combines with J gene TRBJ2-7, with TRBD1 identical over 9 bases. CDR1 SGDLS and CDR2 YYNGEE come from the germline V gene. There are 14 residues in the CDR3. J lost 6 bases, V lost 3 bases, and 7 bases had no gene match. The DNA for the CDR3 is TGTGCCAGCAGCGCCCGGGACAGGGCCCTCGAGCAGTACTTC. Translation: CASSARDRALEQYF.

Turning to this clone: The same CDR3 can be traced to other DNA sequences in this sample. The chain is built from TRBV19 and TRBJ2-7; 10 nucleotides match TRBD2. The V and J ends lost 3 bases and 3 bases, in that order; junction bases with no gene match: 5. Germline lookup yields CDR1 LNHDA and CDR2 SQIVND (reference sequence). This CDR3 has 15 amino acids. The CDR3 DNA follows: TGTGCCAGTAGTATCCTAGCGGGGGAAAGCTACGAGCAGTACTTC. As protein: CASSILAGESYEQYF.

This clone was seen a single time. The chain combines TRBV7-9 with TRBJ1-1; 8 nucleotides agree with TRBD1. The length of the CDR3 is 14 residues. V lost 1 base, J lost 4 bases, and 2 bases stayed unmatched. CDR1 and CDR2 from the germline V gene are SEHNR and FQNEAQ (reference sequence). CDR3 sequence reads: CASSLVQGATEAFF. The CDR3 coding sequence is TGTGCCAGCAGCTTAGTGCAGGGGGCCACTGAAGCTTTCTTT.

The chain has TRBV7-8 and TRBJ2-3, with D perhaps TRBD2 (6 bases). This CDR3 has 14 residues. Germline V gene lookup returns CDR1 SGHVS and CDR2 FQNEAQ. The V end lost 5 bases, the J end lost 1 base, and 10 bases lay between the germline ends. Here the CDR3 reads CASSQSGGTDTQYF. CDR3 DNA: TGTGCCAGCAGCCAATCGGGGGGCACAGATACGCAGTATTTT. Supplemented by reference TRBV7-8 and TRBJ2-3, the full variable domain reads GAGVSQSPRYKVAKRGQDVALRCDPISGHVSLFWYQQALGQGPEFLTYFQNEAQLDKSGLPSDRFFAERPEGSVSTLKIQRTQQEDSAVYLCASSQSGGTDTQYFGPGTRLTVL.

The chain uses TRBV6-4 and TRBJ2-1; TRBD2 matches at 9 bases. CDR3 size: 15 residues. The J segment lost 6 bases and the V segment lost 4 bases, leaving 7 bases of the junction unmatched. Germline V gives CDR1 MRHNA, CDR2 SNTAGT. CDR3 DNA sequence: TGTGCCAGCAGTGGGGCGGGGGGGCCGGTCAATGAGCAGTTCTTC. Its translation is CASSGAGGPVNEQFF.

V usage is TRBV4-3 and J usage is TRBJ1-3, with TRBD1 matching 8 bases. Germline trimming cut 4 bases from V and 0 bases from J; bases unmatched to any gene: 11. The CDR3 has 18 residues. Germline V gene data show CDR1 as LGHNA and CDR2 as YSLEER. The CDR3 region is CASSLGAAGQGSGNTIYF. CDR3 coding DNA: TGCGCCAGCAGCCTCGGGGCCGCCGGACAGGGCTCTGGAAACACCATATATTTT.

The chain has TRBV7-8 and TRBJ2-1, with D perhaps matching TRBD2 (5 bases). Trimming stripped 2 bases from V and 7 bases from J, with 15 bases between. Germline V gives CDR1 SGHVS, CDR2 FQNEAQ. The CDR3 spans 15 residues. CDR3 DNA sequence: TGTGCCAGCAGCTTACGGGGTAGCGCCGGGAATGAGCAGTTCTTC. It yields the protein CASSLRGSAGNEQFF.

The V call is TRBV2, the J call TRBJ2-2; maybe TRBD1 (6 bases). Per germline, CDR1 SNHLY and CDR2 FYNNEI. The CDR3 is 13 amino acids. V was clipped by 7 bases and J by 2 bases, with 8 bases between them. The CDR3 loop reads CASKDSNTGELFF. The CDR3 bases are TGTGCCAGCAAGGACAGTAACACCGGGGAGCTGTTTTTT.

The chain uses TRBV6-1 and TRBJ1-3; D possibly corresponds to TRBD1 (6 bases). This CDR3 comprises 14 residues. Per the germline V gene, CDR1 is MNHNS and CDR2 is SASEGT. V was clipped by 3 bases and J by 7 bases, with 13 bases between them. The CDR3 sequence: CASSDGQTGNTIYF. DNA for the CDR3: TGTGCCAGCAGTGACGGACAGACGGGGAACACCATATATTTT.

V and J are TRBV28 and TRBJ1-4; D not certain. The V gene's germline CDR1 is MDHEN and CDR2 SYDVKM. The CDR3 is 13 residues long. Between the trimmed V and J ends, which lost 5 bases and 7 bases, there was a span of 11 bases. The CDR3 region has the DNA TGTGCCAGCAGTGGAAACTCTGTTGAAAAACTGTTTTTT. Protein: CASSGNSVEKLFF.

V gene TRBV9 combines with J gene TRBJ2-7, with D perhaps matching TRBD2 (5 bases). Looked up from germline, CDR1 is SGDLS and CDR2 is YYNGEE. The length of the CDR3 is 14 residues. The V end lost 3 bases, the J end lost 0 bases, and 10 bases lay between the germline ends. Here the CDR3 reads CASSAPGSSYEQYF. CDR3 in DNA: TGTGCCAGCAGCGCGCCGGGGAGCTCCTACGAGCAGTACTTC. Full variable domain (rest looked up from reference TRBV9 and TRBJ2-7): DSGVTQTPKHLITATGQRVTLRCSPRSGDLSVYWYQQSLDQGLQFLIQYYNGEERAKGNILERFSAQQFPDLHSELNLSSLELGDSALYFCASSAPGSSYEQYFGPGTRLTVT.